This note documents a single T cell receptor beta chain sequence. The sample comes from a study of shared clonotypes between healthy human individuals. Assay: immunoSEQ multiplex PCR; the TCRdb copy retains only in-frame clones and omits some. This table has some 650,000 clones, around 97% appearing once. The V end was cut by 5 bases, the J end by 4 bases, with 9 bases between. Germline values: CDR1 SGHTA, CDR2 FQGNSA. The CDR3 runs 13 residues. Sequenced material: naive CD4+ T cells sorted from blood. Specified subset: CD45RA+ positively selected. V gene TRBV7-2 combines with J gene TRBJ2-4; no definite D call. This clonotype was obtained from a woman aged 25 to 45 in good health. DNA for the CDR3: TGTGCCAGCAGCCTCCGGGTAAAAAACATTCAGTACTTC. This encodes CASSLRVKNIQYF.